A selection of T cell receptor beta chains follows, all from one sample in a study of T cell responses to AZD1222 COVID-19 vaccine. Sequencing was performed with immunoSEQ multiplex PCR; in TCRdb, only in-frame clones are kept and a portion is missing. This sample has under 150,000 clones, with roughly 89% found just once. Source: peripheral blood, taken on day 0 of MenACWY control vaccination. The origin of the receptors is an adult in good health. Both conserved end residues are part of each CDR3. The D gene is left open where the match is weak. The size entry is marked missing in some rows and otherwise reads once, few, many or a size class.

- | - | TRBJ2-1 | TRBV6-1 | CASSLPPSYNEQFF | TGTGCCAGCAGTCTCCCCCCCTCCTACAATGAGCAGTTCTTC
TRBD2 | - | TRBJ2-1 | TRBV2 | CASSPEAGGGDEQFF | TGTGCCAGCAGTCCCGAAGCGGGAGGGGGTGATGAGCAGTTCTTC
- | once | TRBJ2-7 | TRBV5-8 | CASSRSDRSYEQYF | TGTGCCAGCAGCAGGTCAGACAGATCCTACGAGCAGTACTTC
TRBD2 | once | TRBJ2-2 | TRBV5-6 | CASSLGSAGGTGELFF | TGTGCCAGCAGCTTGGGCTCCGCGGGGGGTACCGGGGAGCTGTTTTTT
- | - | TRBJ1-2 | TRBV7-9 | CASSLDGDYGYTF | TGTGCCAGCAGCTTAGATGGTGACTATGGCTACACCTTC
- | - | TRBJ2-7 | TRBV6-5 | CASSYSRSLSYEQYF | TGTGCCAGCAGTTACTCTAGGAGCTTGTCCTACGAGCAGTACTTC
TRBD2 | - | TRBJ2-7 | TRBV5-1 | CASSLRTSGSLYEQYF | TGCGCCAGCAGCTTACGGACTAGCGGGAGTCTGTACGAGCAGTACTTC
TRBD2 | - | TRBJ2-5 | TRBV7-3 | CASSSPGLAEETQYF | TGTGCCAGCAGCTCCCCGGGACTAGCTGAAGAGACCCAGTACTTC
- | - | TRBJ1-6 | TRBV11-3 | CASSGASLNSPLHF | TGTGCCAGCAGCGGGGCCAGTTTGAATTCACCCCTCCACTTT
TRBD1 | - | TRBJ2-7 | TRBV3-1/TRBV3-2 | CASSPGQGYEQYF | TGTGCCAGCAGCCCGGGACAGGGCTACGAGCAGTACTTC
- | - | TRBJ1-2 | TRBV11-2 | CASSPSGGENYGYTF | TGTGCCAGCAGCCCCTCCGGGGGGGAAAACTATGGCTACACCTTC
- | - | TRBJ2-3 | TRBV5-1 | CASSGLTRTVSTDTQYF | TGCGCCAGCAGCGGCTTAACAAGGACAGTGAGCACAGATACGCAGTATTTT
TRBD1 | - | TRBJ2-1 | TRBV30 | CAWQSGTGFHEQFF | TGTGCCTGGCAATCCGGGACAGGGTTCCATGAGCAGTTCTTC
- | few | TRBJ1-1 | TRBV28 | CASSPIAGYSNRQAFF | TGTGCCAGCAGCCCTATAGCAGGCTACTCTAATAGGCAAGCTTTCTTT
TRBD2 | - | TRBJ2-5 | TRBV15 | CATSRAGGETQYF | TGTGCCACCAGCAGAGCGGGGGGAGAGACCCAGTACTTC
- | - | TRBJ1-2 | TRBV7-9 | CASSPGLAMGYGYTF | TGTGCCAGCAGCCCAGGCCTTGCAATGGGTTATGGCTACACCTTC